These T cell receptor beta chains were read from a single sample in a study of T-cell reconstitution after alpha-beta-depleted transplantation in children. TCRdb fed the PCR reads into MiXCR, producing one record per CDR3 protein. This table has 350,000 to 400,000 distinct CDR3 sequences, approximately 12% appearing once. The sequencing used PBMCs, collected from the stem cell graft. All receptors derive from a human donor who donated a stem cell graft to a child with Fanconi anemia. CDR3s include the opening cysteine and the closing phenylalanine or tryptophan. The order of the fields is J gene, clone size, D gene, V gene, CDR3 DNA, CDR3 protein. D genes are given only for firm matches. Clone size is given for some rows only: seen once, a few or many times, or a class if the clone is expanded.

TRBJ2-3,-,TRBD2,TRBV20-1,TGCAGTGTAGTGGCCGGGGGGACAGATACGCAGTATTTT,CSVVAGGTDTQYF
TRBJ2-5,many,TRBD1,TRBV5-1,TGCGCCAGCAGCTTCGGACAGGGTGGGGAGACCCAGTACTTC,CASSFGQGGETQYF
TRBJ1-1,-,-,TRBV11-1,TGTGCCAGCAGCTTAGGGACAGCCTCTGAAGCTTTCTTT,CASSLGTASEAFF
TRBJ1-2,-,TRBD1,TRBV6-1,TGTGCCAGCAGACGCGGACAGGGACATGGCTACACCTTC,CASRRGQGHGYTF
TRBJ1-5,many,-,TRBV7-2,TGTGCCAGCAGCTTAAGTCGGGGGAATCAGCCCCAGCATTTT,CASSLSRGNQPQHF
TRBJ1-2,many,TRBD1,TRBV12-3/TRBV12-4,TGTGCCAGCAGCCGGGACAGCTATGGCTACACCTTC,CASSRDSYGYTF
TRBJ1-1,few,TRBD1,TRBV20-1,TGCAGTGCTACCCGGGACAGGGGGTTTTCTGAAGCTTTCTTT,CSATRDRGFSEAFF
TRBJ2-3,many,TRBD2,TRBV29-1,TGCAGCAGTGCAGCGGGGGGCTTCACAGATACGCAGTATTTT,CSSAAGGFTDTQYF
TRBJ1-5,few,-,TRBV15,TGTGCCACCAGCAGAGATACAGGGAGCAATCAGCCCCAGCATTTT,CATSRDTGSNQPQHF
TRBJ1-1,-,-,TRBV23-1,TGCGCCAGCAGTCAAGGGCATAACACTGAAGCTTTCTTT,CASSQGHNTEAFF
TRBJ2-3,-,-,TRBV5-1,TGCGCCAGCAGCTTGGAAGGCGGGAACGGAGGGGATACGCAGTATTTT,CASSLEGGNGGDTQYF
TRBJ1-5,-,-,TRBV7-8,TGTGCCAGCAGCTTATCGAGTCCCCAGCCCCAGCATTTT,CASSLSSPQPQHF
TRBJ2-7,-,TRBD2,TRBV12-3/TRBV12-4,TGTGCCAGCAACAAGGGGAGGGGCGAGCAGTACTTC,CASNKGRGEQYF
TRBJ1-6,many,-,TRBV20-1,TGCAGTGCTAGAGCCTTTGACCCCTATAATTCACCCCTCCACTTT,CSARAFDPYNSPLHF
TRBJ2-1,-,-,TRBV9,TGTGCCAGCAGCGTAGGAAATATAAGGGAGCAGTTCTTC,CASSVGNIREQFF
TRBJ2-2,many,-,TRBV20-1,TGCAGTGCTTCCCTAGGACAGTACGGAACCGGGGAGCTGTTTTTT,CSASLGQYGTGELFF
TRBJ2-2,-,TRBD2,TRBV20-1,TGCAGTGCAACCGGGACTAGCGACGCCGGGGAGCTGTTTTTT,CSATGTSDAGELFF
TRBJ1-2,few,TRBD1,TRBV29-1,TGCAGCGTCCTTTCCCAGGGGGAAGGCTACACCTTC,CSVLSQGEGYTF
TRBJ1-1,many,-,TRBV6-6,TGTGCCAGCGGCAGTCACAACACTGAAGCTTTCTTT,CASGSHNTEAFF
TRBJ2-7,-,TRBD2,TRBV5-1,TGCGCCAGCAGCCCGGGGGGGAGGCCCTTCGAGCAGTACTTC,CASSPGGRPFEQYF
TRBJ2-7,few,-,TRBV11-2,TGTGCCAGCAGCTTTAATCGGGAGTCCTACGAGCAGTACTTC,CASSFNRESYEQYF
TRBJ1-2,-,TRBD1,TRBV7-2,TGTGCCAGCAGCTTCGGACAGGGGGCTTTAAGTGGCTACACCTTC,CASSFGQGALSGYTF
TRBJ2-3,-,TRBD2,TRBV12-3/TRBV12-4,TGTGCCAGCAGTTTATCCGGGACTAGCCTGGATACGCAGTATTTT,CASSLSGTSLDTQYF
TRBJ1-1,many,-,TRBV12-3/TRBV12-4,TGTGCCAGCAGTTTCTCCGCCAGGGGAACTGAAGCTTTCTTT,CASSFSARGTEAFF